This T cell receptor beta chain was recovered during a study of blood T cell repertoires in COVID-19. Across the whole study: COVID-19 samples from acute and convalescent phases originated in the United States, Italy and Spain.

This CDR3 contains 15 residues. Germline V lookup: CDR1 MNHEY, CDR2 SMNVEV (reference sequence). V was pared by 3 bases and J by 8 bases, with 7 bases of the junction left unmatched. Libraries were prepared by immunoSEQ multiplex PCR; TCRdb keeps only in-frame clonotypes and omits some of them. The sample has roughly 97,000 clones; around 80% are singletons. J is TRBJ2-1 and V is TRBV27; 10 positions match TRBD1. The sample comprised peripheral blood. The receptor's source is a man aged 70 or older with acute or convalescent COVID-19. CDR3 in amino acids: CASSFYGTGAHEQFF. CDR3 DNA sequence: TGTGCCAGCAGTTTTTACGGGACAGGGGCGCATGAGCAGTTCTTC.